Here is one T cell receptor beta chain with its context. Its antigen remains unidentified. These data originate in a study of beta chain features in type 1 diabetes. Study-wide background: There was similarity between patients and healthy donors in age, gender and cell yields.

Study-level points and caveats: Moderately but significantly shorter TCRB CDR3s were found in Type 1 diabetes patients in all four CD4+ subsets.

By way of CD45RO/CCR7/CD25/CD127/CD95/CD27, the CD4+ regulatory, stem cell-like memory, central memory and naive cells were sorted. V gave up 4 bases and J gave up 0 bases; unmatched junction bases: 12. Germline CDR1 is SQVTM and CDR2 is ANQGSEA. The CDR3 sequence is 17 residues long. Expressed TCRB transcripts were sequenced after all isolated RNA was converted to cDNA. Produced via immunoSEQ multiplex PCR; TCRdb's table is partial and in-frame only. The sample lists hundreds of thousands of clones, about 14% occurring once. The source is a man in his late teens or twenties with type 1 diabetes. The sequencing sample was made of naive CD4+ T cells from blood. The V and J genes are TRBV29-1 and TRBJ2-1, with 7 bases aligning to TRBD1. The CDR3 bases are TGCAGCGTTGCAGTTTTAGGGGACAGACGCTCCTACAATGAGCAGTTCTTC. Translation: CSVAVLGDRRSYNEQFF.